The 21 T cell receptor beta chains below all came from one sample that was sequenced in a study of technical replicates of blood from a handful of donors. This table comes from immunoSEQ multiplex PCR, and its TCRdb copy is limited to in-frame clones, with some not included. This sample has over 70,000 clones; roughly 94% occur once, and the top ten carry 0.34%. The sample consisted of T cells isolated from PBMCs. These receptors all come from a human donor in good health.

V and J are TRBV4-1 and TRBJ1-2, with D possibly TRBD1 on 6 matching bases. The germline V and J ends were trimmed by 4 bases and 4 bases, with 16 bases remaining between them. The CDR3 has 15 residues. CDR1 MGHRA and CDR2 YSYEKL come from the germline V gene. The CDR3 sequence is CASSPPLDSFYGYTF. Written as DNA, the CDR3 is TGCGCCAGCAGCCCCCCTTTGGACAGTTTCTATGGCTACACCTTC.

The genes are TRBV11-2 and TRBJ2-3; 7 bases line up with TRBD1. With V trimmed by 5 bases and J by 8 bases, 16 bases remained unmatched. The V gene's germline CDR1 is SGHAT and CDR2 FQNNGV. The CDR3 loop spans 16 amino acids. The CDR3 loop reads CASSRSLGQDHGTQYF. CDR3 sequence (DNA): TGTGCCAGCAGCCGATCACTAGGACAGGACCACGGTACGCAGTATTTT. Full variable domain (remainder filled in from reference TRBV11-2 and TRBJ2-3): EAGVAQSPRYKIIEKRQSVAFWCNPISGHATLYWYQQILGQGPKLLIQFQNNGVVDDSQLPKDRFSAERLKGVDSTLKIQPAKLEDSAVYLCASSRSLGQDHGTQYFGPGTRLTVL.

The chain employs TRBV1 and TRBJ2-1; the table names TRBD2, a call not compared with the DNA. TRBV1 is annotated as a pseudogene. The CDR3 is 15 residues long. CDR3 sequence: CTSSPRTSGCNEQFF. The CDR3 coding sequence is TGCACCAGCAGCCCGAGGACTAGCGGGTGCAATGAGCAGTTCTTC.

This clone occurred once. The V and J genes are TRBV14 and TRBJ2-1, with a weak D call TRBD1 (6 bases). This CDR3 is built from 13 residues. Deletions cut 10 bases from V and 8 bases from J, with 18 bases between. In germline, CDR1 is SGHDN, CDR2 FVKESK. The CDR3 sequence is CATGEINIDEQFF. CDR3 nucleotide sequence: TGTGCCACAGGGGAGATAAATATTGATGAGCAGTTCTTC.

This clone showed up just a few times. V and J are TRBV30 and TRBJ1-1; no firm D call. The CDR3 sequence is 13 residues long. Germline CDR1 is GTSNPN and CDR2 is SVGIG (reference sequence). The ends were cut back, 3 bases at V and 1 base at J, with 9 bases in the middle. The CDR3: CAWSPARNTEAFF. The CDR3 bases are TGTGCCTGGAGCCCGGCTAGGAACACTGAAGCTTTCTTT. Using reference TRBV30 and TRBJ1-1 for the parts outside the CDR3, the full variable domain is SQTIHQWPATLVQPVGSPLSLECTVEGTSNPNLYWYRQAAGRGLQLLFYSVGIGQISSEVPQNLSASRPQDRQFILSSKKLLLSDSGFYLCAWSPARNTEAFFGQGTRLTVV.

The V gene is TRBV5-4, the J gene TRBJ2-3, with D possibly being TRBD2 (6 bases). The germline V gene has CDR1 SGHNT and CDR2 YYREEE (reference sequence). The length of the CDR3 is 15 residues. The V end lost 1 base, the J end lost 0 bases, and 9 bases lay between the germline ends. CDR3 in amino acids: CASSLRGASTDTQYF. CDR3 sequence (DNA): TGTGCCAGCAGCTTGCGCGGGGCTAGCACAGATACGCAGTATTTT.

The gene calls are TRBV6-5 and TRBJ2-2, with D unclear. The CDR3 has 15 residues. The germline gives CDR1 MNHEY, CDR2 SVGAGI. Trimming pared 7 bases from V and 4 bases from J, leaving 16 bases between. The CDR3 nucleotides are TGTGCCAGCACCCGCACAGCAAGCCCCACCGGGGAGCTGTTTTTT. This translates into CASTRTASPTGELFF.

The rearrangement uses TRBV7-8 and TRBJ2-1; 7 nucleotides agree with TRBD1. After removal of 3 bases from V and 6 bases from J, the junction contained 8 bases not matched to a gene. The CDR3 spans 15 residues. Germline V CDR1 and CDR2: SGHVS, FQNEAQ. CDR3 nucleotides: TGTGCCAGCAGCTTTACAGGGGTAGCAATCAATGAGCAGTTCTTC. Its protein product is CASSFTGVAINEQFF.

The rearrangement links TRBV7-9 to TRBJ2-1; TRBD2 is a possible D gene (5 bases). The CDR3 runs to 11 residues. Trimming left V 3 bases short and J 11 bases short, with 8 bases between. Germline CDR1 SEHNR, CDR2 FQNEAQ (reference sequence). DNA for the CDR3: TGTGCCAGCAGCTTGGAGACTAAGCAGTTCTTC. Residues: CASSLETKQFF.

This chain uses TRBV7-9 with TRBJ1-1, with D maybe TRBD1 (6 bases). V lost 5 bases and J 4 bases, leaving 11 bases between the germline ends. CDR3 size: 13 residues. Germline values: CDR1 SEHNR, CDR2 FQNEAQ (reference sequence). This chain's CDR3 is CASSRTAFTEAFF. The CDR3 DNA sequence: TGTGCCAGCAGCAGGACAGCATTCACTGAAGCTTTCTTT.

Details on this clone: In the same sample, other DNA sequences code for this CDR3. This chain joins TRBV2 and TRBJ2-1; 9 nucleotides line up with TRBD2. The CDR3 totals 15 residues. J lost 4 bases, V lost 3 bases, and 4 bases had no gene match. CDR1 and CDR2 from the germline V gene are SNHLY and FYNNEI. For the CDR3, the DNA is TGTGCCAGCAGTGAGTCGGGACTAGCTTACAATGAGCAGTTCTTC. This encodes CASSESGLAYNEQFF.

The rearrangement uses TRBV19 and TRBJ1-4; possibly TRBD1 for D (5 bases). Trimming took 5 bases from V and 4 from J, leaving 11 bases between them. Germline assignment: CDR1 LNHDA and CDR2 SQIVND (reference sequence). The CDR3 loop spans 14 amino acids. CDR3 in amino acids: CASSPGFNNEKLFF. CDR3 nucleotide sequence: TGTGCCAGTAGTCCAGGGTTTAATAATGAAAAACTGTTTTTT.

The chain carries TRBV7-2 and TRBJ1-2; D might be TRBD1 (6 bases). Germline assignment: CDR1 SGHTA and CDR2 FQGNSA. The V and J ends lost 5 bases and 2 bases respectively, with 15 bases between them. CDR3 size: 15 residues. The DNA of the CDR3 is TGTGCCAGCAGCCGAACAATGGGGGCAAACTATGGCTACACCTTC. Protein product: CASSRTMGANYGYTF. Supplemented by reference TRBV7-2 and TRBJ1-2, the full variable domain reads GAGVSQSPSNKVTEKGKDVELRCDPISGHTALYWYRQSLGQGLEFLIYFQGNSAPDKSGLPSDRFSAERTGGSVSTLTIQRTQQEDSAVYLCASSRTMGANYGYTFGSGTRLTVV.

The chain joins TRBV7-8 to TRBJ1-5; 9 nucleotides match TRBD1. Germline CDR1 reads SGHVS; CDR2 reads FQNEAQ. J was trimmed by 5 bases and V by 5 bases; bases with no gene match: 10. The CDR3 covers 16 residues. CDR3 protein: CASSLYSGTGYQPQHF. The CDR3 DNA is TGTGCCAGCAGCCTTTATTCCGGGACAGGGTATCAGCCCCAGCATTTT.

This rearrangement joins TRBV19 to TRBJ2-2; weak D call: TRBD2 (6 bases). V lost 5 bases and J 5 bases, leaving 15 bases between the germline ends. The CDR3 runs 15 residues. CDR1 is LNHDA, CDR2 SQIVND, per germline (reference sequence). Written as DNA, the CDR3 is TGTGCCAGTAGTGGGGGGACGGGGCGTACCGGGGAGCTGTTTTTT. Its translation is CASSGGTGRTGELFF.

A single count supports this clone. This chain links TRBV6-5 with TRBJ2-1; 7 bases agree with TRBD2. V lost 5 bases and J lost 2; bases outside the gene matches: 6. The CDR3 sequence is 15 residues long. Per germline, CDR1 MNHEY and CDR2 SVGAGI. The CDR3 nucleotides read TGTGCCAGCAGTACTAAGCGGGACCCCTACAATGAGCAGTTCTTC. This encodes CASSTKRDPYNEQFF.

The chain carries TRBV14 and TRBJ1-1, with TRBD1 as a possible D gene (5 bases). Germline V gives CDR1 SGHDN, CDR2 FVKESK. The CDR3 sequence is 16 residues long. V dropped 2 bases and J dropped 5 bases, with 18 bases sitting between them. This CDR3 is CASSQSDSGLATEAFF. The CDR3 DNA sequence: TGTGCCAGCAGCCAATCTGACAGTGGGCTGGCTACTGAAGCTTTCTTT.

This sequence joins TRBV7-9 and TRBJ1-1, with D uncertain. With 2 bases removed from V and 6 bases from J, the gap between germline ends came to 10 bases. In germline, CDR1 is SEHNR, CDR2 FQNEAQ (reference sequence). This CDR3 is 13 amino acids long. CDR3 nucleotides: TGTGCCAGCAGCTTAAGCTTGCCGGCTGAAGCTTTCTTT. This translates into CASSLSLPAEAFF.

This chain links TRBV5-5 with TRBJ1-2, with 9 bases fitting TRBD1. The CDR3 loop spans 13 amino acids. The V and J ends lost 5 bases and 8 bases, in that order; junction bases with no gene match: 7. Per germline, CDR1 SGHKS and CDR2 YYEKEE (reference sequence). The CDR3 DNA follows: TGTGCCAGCAGGCAGAACAGGGGGCAAGGCTACACCTTC. Its translation is CASRQNRGQGYTF.

This chain joins TRBV2 and TRBJ1-1; D is unresolved. Germline CDR1 reads SNHLY; CDR2 reads FYNNEI. This CDR3 has 10 residues. The germline V and J ends were trimmed by 4 bases and 8 bases, with 5 bases remaining between them. DNA of the CDR3: TGTGCCAGCAGTGCCCTCGAAGCTTTCTTT. It specifies CASSALEAFF.

This sequence joins TRBV5-6 and TRBJ2-1; TRBD2 matches at 8 bases. V gave up 3 bases and J gave up 7 bases; unmatched junction bases: 9. The CDR3 totals 15 residues. The V gene's germline CDR1 is SGHDT and CDR2 YYEEEE. CDR3 loop: CASSSLRREANEQFF. The CDR3 bases are TGTGCCAGCAGCTCCCTCCGGCGGGAGGCGAATGAGCAGTTCTTC. Full variable domain (rest looked up from reference TRBV5-6 and TRBJ2-1): DAGVTQSPTHLIKTRGQQVTLRCSPKSGHDTVSWYQQALGQGPQFIFQYYEEEERQRGNFPDRFSGHQFPNYSSELNVNALLLGDSALYLCASSSLRREANEQFFGPGTRLTVL.